The rows below give T cell receptor beta chains drawn from one sample of a study of CD8+CD57+ T cells in acquired aplastic anemia. MiXCR, applied by TCRdb to the reads, yields one record per CDR3 protein. The data hold under 75,000 distinct CDR3 sequences, with approximately 50% observed a single time. The material sequenced was sorted CD4+, CD8+, or CD8+CD57+ T cells (not recorded which) from PBMCs. The source is a human donor in good health, serving as a control. CDR3s include the opening cysteine and the closing phenylalanine or tryptophan. Fields, in order: J gene, D gene, clone size, V gene, CDR3 protein, CDR3 DNA. D genes are given only for firm matches. Rows may omit the clone size; those that give it use once, few, many or a size class.

>TRBJ2-1|.|.|TRBV7-7
CASSRGLSYNEQFF
TGTGCTAGCAGCCGCGGGCTCTCCTACAATGAGCAGTTCTTC
>TRBJ1-6|.|.|TRBV10-3
CAIKLGGNSPLHF
TGTGCCATCAAATTGGGTGGGAATTCACCCCTCCACTTT
>TRBJ1-1|TRBD1|.|TRBV19
CASSIVGDRGQSTEAFF
TGTGCCAGTAGTATAGTTGGGGACAGGGGGCAAAGCACTGAAGCTTTCTTT
>TRBJ2-5|.|.|TRBV25-1
CASSIYETQYF
TGTGCCAGCAGTATTTATGAGACCCAGTACTTC
>TRBJ1-5|.|few|TRBV30
CAWSHPQDFPSRQPQHF
TGTGCCTGGAGTCATCCCCAAGACTTCCCCTCGAGGCAGCCCCAGCATTTT
>TRBJ2-7|.|few|TRBV19
CASNDPGGSYEQYF
TGTGCCAGTAACGACCCCGGTGGCTCCTACGAGCAGTACTTC
>TRBJ2-7|.|many|TRBV6-1
CASSEDGAPSYEQYF
TGTGCCAGCAGTGAAGACGGGGCCCCCTCCTACGAGCAGTACTTC
>TRBJ1-1|.|many|TRBV10-2
CASSDSLEGNTEAFF
TGCGCCAGCAGTGACTCCCTGGAAGGGAACACTGAAGCTTTCTTT
>TRBJ1-2|.|.|TRBV19
CASSTEPRGYGGYTF
TGTGCCAGTAGTACCGAACCACGGGGTTACGGGGGCTACACCTTC
>TRBJ2-2|.|medium-sized|TRBV7-8
CASLGPTGELFF
TGTGCCAGCTTAGGCCCGACCGGGGAGCTGTTTTTT
>TRBJ1-1|.|medium-sized|TRBV10-3
CAISGAEGKWGTEAFF
TGTGCCATCAGTGGAGCTGAGGGGAAGTGGGGCACTGAAGCTTTCTTT
>TRBJ2-3|.|once|TRBV15
CAASSGQGTDTQYF
TGTGCCGCCAGCAGCGGTCAGGGGACAGATACGCAGTATTTT
>TRBJ1-6|.|.|TRBV20-1
CSARDLPADNSPLHF
TGCAGTGCTAGAGATCTCCCAGCCGATAATTCACCCCTCCACTTT
>TRBJ2-5|.|.|TRBV15
CATSRVPLRGQETQYF
TGTGCCACCAGCAGAGTACCACTAAGGGGCCAAGAGACCCAGTACTTC
>TRBJ2-1|TRBD2|many|TRBV6-1
CASSEQAGSSNEQFF
TGTGCCAGCAGTGAACAAGCGGGATCGAGCAATGAGCAGTTCTTC
>TRBJ2-2|.|many|TRBV18
CASSRLLGELFF
TGTGCCAGCTCACGCCTTCTCGGGGAGCTGTTTTTT
>TRBJ1-5|TRBD1|.|TRBV10-1
CASKGGPNQPQHF
TGCGCCAGTAAAGGGGGCCCCAATCAGCCCCAGCATTTT
>TRBJ1-5|.|once|TRBV7-9
CASSPQTVNQPQHF
TGTGCCAGCAGCCCTCAGACGGTCAATCAGCCCCAGCATTTT
>TRBJ2-1|TRBD2|.|TRBV15
CATSSEIQTSGPTSEQFF
TGTGCCACCAGCAGTGAGATACAGACTAGCGGTCCTACAAGTGAGCAGTTCTTC
>TRBJ1-1|.|.|TRBV30
CAWSSSTIDRRNTEAFF
TGTGCCTGGAGTAGCTCCACGATAGACAGAAGGAACACTGAAGCTTTCTTT
>TRBJ1-1|TRBD1|.|TRBV15
CATSRDRGANTEAFF
TGTGCCACCAGCAGAGACAGGGGGGCCAACACTGAAGCTTTCTTT
>TRBJ2-2|.|.|TRBV10-3
CAISGQNTGELFF
TGTGCCATCAGTGGACAGAACACCGGGGAGCTGTTTTTT
>TRBJ2-3|.|.|TRBV5-1
CASSLYGTTDTQYF
TGCGCCAGCAGCTTGTACGGTACCACAGATACGCAGTATTTT
>TRBJ1-3|.|.|TRBV24-1
CASSAPWRTVSSLSGNTIYF
TGTGCCTCCAGTGCCCCCTGGCGGACAGTCTCCAGCCTCTCTGGAAACACCATATATTTT
>TRBJ2-1|.|many|TRBV6-4
CASSDGGAAEQFF
TGTGCCAGCAGTGACGGCGGGGCGGCTGAGCAGTTCTTC
>TRBJ1-4|TRBD1|.|TRBV10-1
CASTGQGIEKLFF
TGCGCCAGCACGGGACAGGGTATAGAGAAACTGTTTTTT
>TRBJ1-5|TRBD1|.|TRBV19
CASSRTGLDNQPQHF
TGTGCCAGTAGCAGGACAGGGTTGGACAATCAGCCCCAGCATTTT
>TRBJ2-5|.|.|TRBV15
CATSRIRTPAETQYF
TGTGCCACCAGCAGAATACGGACACCGGCGGAGACCCAGTACTTC
>TRBJ2-5|.|many|TRBV3-1
CASSRPLVRKTQYF
TGTGCCAGCAGCCGACCCCTGGTCCGAAAGACCCAGTACTTC
>TRBJ1-2|.|many|TRBV4-1
CASSQLLRDSDGYTF
TGCGCCAGCAGCCAATTGTTGAGGGACTCTGATGGCTACACCTTC
>TRBJ1-4|TRBD1|.|TRBV30
CAWSVGTGEEKLFF
TGTGCCTGGAGTGTAGGGACAGGGGAGGAAAAACTGTTTTTT
>TRBJ1-2|TRBD1|.|TRBV19
CASSIRTGNNGYTF
TGTGCCAGTAGTATCCGGACAGGGAACAATGGCTACACCTTC
>TRBJ2-1|.|many|TRBV7-7
CASSLRLSDLYNEQFF
TGTGCCAGCAGCTTAAGACTATCCGACCTATACAATGAGCAGTTCTTC
>TRBJ1-1|TRBD1|.|TRBV20-1
CSARRTGALEAFF
TGCAGTGCTAGGAGGACAGGGGCGCTGGAAGCTTTCTTT
>TRBJ1-2|.|many|TRBV12-3/TRBV12-4
CASSLTAYGYTF
TGTGCCAGCAGTCTGACCGCCTATGGCTACACCTTC
>TRBJ2-7|TRBD2|many|TRBV30
CAWSVGAGDDEQYF
TGTGCCTGGAGTGTTGGCGCGGGGGACGACGAGCAGTACTTC
>TRBJ2-6|.|many|TRBV7-9
CASSSQEGSGANVLTF
TGTGCCAGCAGCTCACAAGAGGGGTCTGGGGCCAACGTCCTGACTTTC
>TRBJ2-7|TRBD1|.|TRBV19
CASGTGPYEQYF
TGTGCCAGCGGGACAGGGCCCTACGAGCAGTACTTC
>TRBJ2-7|.|many|TRBV5-1
CASRSDTNPHEQYF
TGCGCCAGCAGGTCGGACACCAACCCCCACGAGCAGTACTTC
>TRBJ2-7|.|.|TRBV2
CASRGASIQQYF
TGTGCCAGCAGGGGGGCTAGCATCCAGCAGTACTTC
>TRBJ1-2|.|many|TRBV5-6
CASSLDRKRAGYTF
TGTGCCAGCAGCTTGGATCGTAAAAGAGCTGGCTACACCTTC
>TRBJ1-1|.|few|TRBV24-1
CATKDSTEAFF
TGTGCCACCAAGGACAGCACTGAAGCTTTCTTT
>TRBJ2-3|.|.|TRBV5-4
CASSLEGLTTDTQYF
TGTGCCAGCAGCCTGGAGGGACTCACCACAGATACGCAGTATTTT
>TRBJ1-3|TRBD1|medium-sized|TRBV10-3
CAIRRTGVTSSGNTIYF
TGTGCCATCAGGAGGACAGGGGTCACCTCCTCTGGAAACACCATATATTTT